This note documents a single T cell receptor (beta chain) sequence. The CDR3 consists of 15 residues. In germline, CDR1 is MNHEY, CDR2 SVGAGI. V gave up 5 bases and J gave up 7 bases; unmatched junction bases: 7. The data are from a study of blood T cell repertoires in COVID-19. Method: immunoSEQ multiplex PCR; TCRdb's copy keeps in-frame clones and lacks some. Among fewer than 350,000 clones listed, 85% were seen once. V and J are TRBV6-5 and TRBJ1-6; TRBD1 agrees at 8 bases. The receptor was isolated from a woman aged 50 to 60 who had recovered from COVID-19. The sequencing sample was made of PBMCs or T cells enriched from blood (not recorded which). The CDR3 sequence is CASSRNRGTNSPLHF. CDR3 sequence (DNA): TGTGCCAGCAGTAGGAACAGGGGGACGAATTCACCCCTCCACTTT.